This entry concerns a single T cell receptor (beta chain). In its sample, this clonotype was seen a few times. This receptor's antigen is unknown. The sample holds no much larger clone one base away, and base qualities are not on file. Reads for this sample came from an Illumina NovaSeq 6000. cDNA libraries for TCRalpha and TCRbeta were prepared by 5'RACE using constant-segment primers, with sample barcodes and unique molecular identifiers added. RNA was extracted from every sample with Trizol reagent. The libraries were amplified in two PCR steps, and the second step added a second sample barcode and Illumina TruSeq adapters. Sequencing of the libraries was done on an Illumina NovaSeq, producing 2 x 150 bp paired-end reads. The authors' pipeline ran thus. The reads were demultiplexed and collapsed into UMI-guided consensus sequences using migec v1.2.7. With mixcr v2.1.11, UMI consensuses were aligned to TRA and TRB V and J templates and assembled into clonotypes. A clonotype was counted as expanded or contracted only when both edgeR and NoisET called the clonotype significant, with the noise models trained on biological replicates. edgeR calls used a false discovery rate-adjusted p below 0.01 and a log2 fold-change threshold of 1. As an exploratory analysis of dynamics, max-normalized trajectories of the 1000 most abundant clonotypes were examined by PCA with hierarchical clustering. The CD4 or CD8 phenotype of responding clones was assigned using the separately sequenced CD4+ and CD8+ repertoires. The public reads were reanalyzed by TCRdb: fastp trimming at Q25, MiXCR alignment, in-frame beta chains only. Rows with a matching CDR3 protein are joined into one entry that keeps the most common DNA and genes. In this record, the V and J calls reflect TCRdb's handling and not the investigators' own analysis. The sample table contains under 250,000 distinct CDR3 sequences; only one count was recorded for just over 9.5% of them. In total, the top ten clones hold roughly 3.5% of the sample.

The data were taken from a study of T-cell memory formation after mild COVID-19 (dated by TCRdb to 2020 to 2022). Turning to the overall study: Most TCR sequence clusters were specific to one of the two donors. Longitudinal TCRalpha and TCRbeta repertoire sequencing tracked T-cell clones expanding and contracting after mild COVID-19 in two donors. Two young, previously healthy adult volunteers, one female and one male, were included in the cohort.

The CDR3 covers 13 residues, taking in both the cysteine and the phenylalanine. The CDR3 DNA has 39 bases and is translated from base 1. CDR1 is given as SNHLY and CDR2 as FYNNEI, both from the germline V gene. V was cut back by 0 bases and J by 9 bases, leaving a gap of 9 bases between them. PBMCs were isolated by Ficoll-Paque density gradient centrifugation. Study-wide findings and limitations: Some responding clones were found in pre-infection memory, which suggests that pre-existing cross-reactive memory T cells took part in the SARS-CoV-2 response. Whether the second-wave clones peaking on day 37 were SARS-CoV-2 specific was not confirmed. From day 15 to 85, contracting clones showed balanced CD4/CD8 phenotypes, whereas a second wave of clones that expanded from day 15 to 37 leaned towards CD4+. Only two mild cases were covered by the study, and larger cohorts that include severe cases with pre-infection samples were considered necessary. Contracting CD4+ clones turned up mainly in the CM and EM memory subsets, whereas EMRA was where CD8+ clones were enriched.

The rearranged chain carries TRBV2 and TRBJ2-1, with an unclear D gene assignment. This TCR came from a man between 18 and 29 years old who had mild COVID-19 (a few samples of this study predate the infection). The sample titles of this study are shuffled in the database, so cell type and time point are left out; the donor was told from shared clones. Sequenced sample: PBMCs or a T cell subset sorted from them (not recorded which). CDR3 loop: CASSEASRLEQFF. Read as DNA, the sequence is TGTGCCAGCAGTGAAGCAAGCAGGCTTGAGCAGTTCTTC.